Listed below are T cell receptor beta chains from one sample, sequenced in a study of T cell responses to AZD1222 COVID-19 vaccine. Produced via immunoSEQ multiplex PCR; TCRdb's table is partial and in-frame only. Of 95,000 to 150,000 clones in the sample, 70% to 90% were seen once. The material was peripheral blood, obtained on day 0 of AZD1222 vaccination. All receptors derive from an adult in good health. Each CDR3 is given with its conserved first and last residue. A D gene is named only where the DNA matches it firmly. A clone size is listed for some rows: how often the clone was seen (once, few, many), or a class if it is expanded.

j_call	clone_size	d_call	cdr3_length	v_call	cdr3_aa	cdr3_nt
TRBJ2-4	.	TRBD1	16	TRBV11-2	CASSLAGQGTKNIQYF	TGTGCCAGCAGCCTCGCCGGACAGGGCACCAAAAACATTCAGTACTTC
TRBJ1-2	.	.	13	TRBV19	CASSPVLEYGYTF	TGTGCCAGTAGCCCCGTACTAGAGTATGGCTACACCTTC
TRBJ2-7	few	.	18	TRBV28	CASSNRDSDSFLTSEQYF	TGTGCCAGCAGCAATCGGGACTCTGATTCGTTTCTTACGTCGGAGCAGTACTTC
TRBJ1-4	.	.	12	TRBV19	CASRDGIEKLFF	TGTGCCAGCAGAGATGGGATTGAAAAACTGTTTTTT
TRBJ1-1	.	TRBD1	16	TRBV5-4	CASSNRQGVLGTEAFF	TGTGCCAGCAGCAACCGACAGGGGGTCCTCGGGACTGAAGCTTTCTTT
TRBJ2-1	.	TRBD2	14	TRBV9	CASSGGTSQAEQFF	TGTGCCAGCAGCGGGGGGACTAGCCAGGCTGAGCAGTTCTTC
TRBJ2-7	.	TRBD2	13	TRBV3-1/TRBV3-2	CASGRAGEDEQYF	TGTGCCTCCGGGAGGGCGGGAGAGGACGAGCAGTACTTC
TRBJ2-7	.	TRBD2	16	TRBV2	CASTGSREDLTYEQYF	TGTGCCAGCACAGGGTCACGGGAGGATCTCACATACGAGCAGTACTTC
TRBJ2-7	.	.	14	TRBV27	CASSGTSQAYEQYF	TGTGCCAGCAGTGGGACATCCCAAGCCTACGAGCAGTACTTC
TRBJ2-1	.	.	15	TRBV28	CASSSGATSYNEQFF	TGTGCCAGCAGTTCAGGGGCGACCTCCTACAATGAGCAGTTCTTC
TRBJ2-7	.	TRBD2	13	TRBV19	CASSVTSGYEQYF	TGTGCCAGTAGTGTGACTAGCGGCTACGAGCAGTACTTC
TRBJ2-3	.	TRBD2	14	TRBV5-1	CASSVGTNTDTQYF	TGCGCCAGCAGCGTAGGGACTAACACAGATACGCAGTATTTT
TRBJ2-7	few	TRBD2	15	TRBV7-2	CASTLTASGIYEQYF	TGTGCCAGCACCCTTACGGCTAGCGGGATCTACGAGCAGTACTTC
TRBJ1-1	.	TRBD1	15	TRBV7-2	CASSLADRGRTEAFF	TGTGCCAGCAGCTTGGCGGACAGGGGGAGGACTGAAGCTTTCTTT